The clone carrying this T cell receptor (beta chain) was seen ten or more times. Its antigen is undetermined. The data are from a study of T cell repertoires in cytomegalovirus infection. Overall study context: Based on public TCR beta signatures, there were indications of CMV infection and of a matching HLA type.

Study-level results: Frequencies of public TCR beta families were cumulated, and this identified carriers of CMV plus the relevant HLA. Across the ex vivo response, the dominant clonotypes were HLA-C-restricted CMV-specific TCR beta clonotypes.

The germline V and J ends were trimmed by 1 base and 0 bases, with 16 bases remaining between them. Germline V lookup: CDR1 SGHVS, CDR2 FQNEAQ. The CDR3 consists of 17 residues. One entry per CDR3 protein results from TCRdb running MiXCR on the reads. The table includes hundreds of thousands of distinct CDR3 sequences, about a tenth detected once. The chain is built from TRBV7-8 and TRBJ2-7; D might be TRBD1 or TRBD2, each matching 5 bases. The source of this sequence is a human donor in good health (CMV status not recorded). Some clones in this sample may be carry-over from other donors' samples. The sequenced material came from PBMCs. For the CDR3, the DNA is TGTGCCAGCAGCTTAGTAGCTGGGGGAGTAGGCTCCTACGAGCAGTACGTC. Translated, it gives CASSLVAGGVGSYEQYV.